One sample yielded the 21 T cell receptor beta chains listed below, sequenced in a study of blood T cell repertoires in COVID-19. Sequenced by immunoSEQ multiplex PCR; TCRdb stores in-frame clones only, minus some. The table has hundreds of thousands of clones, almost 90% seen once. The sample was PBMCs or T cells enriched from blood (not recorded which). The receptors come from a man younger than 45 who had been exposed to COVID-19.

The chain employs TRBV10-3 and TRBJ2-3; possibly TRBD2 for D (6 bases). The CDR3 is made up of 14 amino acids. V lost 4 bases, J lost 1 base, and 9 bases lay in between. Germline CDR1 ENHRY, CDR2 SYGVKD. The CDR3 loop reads CAISVLAGTDTQYF. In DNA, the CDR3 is TGTGCCATCAGTGTTTTAGCGGGCACAGATACGCAGTATTTT.

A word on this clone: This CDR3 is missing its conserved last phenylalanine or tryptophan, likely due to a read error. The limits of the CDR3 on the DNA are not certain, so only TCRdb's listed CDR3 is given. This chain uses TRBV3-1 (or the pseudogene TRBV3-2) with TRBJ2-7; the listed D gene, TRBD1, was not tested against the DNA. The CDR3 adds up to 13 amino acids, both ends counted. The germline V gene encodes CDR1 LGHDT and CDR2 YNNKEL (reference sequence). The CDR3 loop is CASSQVRGAGIIL.

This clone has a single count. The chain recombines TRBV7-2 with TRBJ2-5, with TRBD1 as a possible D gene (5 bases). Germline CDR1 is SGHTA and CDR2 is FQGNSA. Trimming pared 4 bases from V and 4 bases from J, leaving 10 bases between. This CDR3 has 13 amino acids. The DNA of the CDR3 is TGTGCCAGCAGCTCCAGGACAAGAGAGACCCAGTACTTC. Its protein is CASSSRTRETQYF.

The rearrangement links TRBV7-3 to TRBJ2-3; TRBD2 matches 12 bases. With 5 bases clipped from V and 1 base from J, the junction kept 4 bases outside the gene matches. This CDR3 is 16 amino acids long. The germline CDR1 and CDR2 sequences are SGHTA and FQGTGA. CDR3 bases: TGTGCCAGCAGCCAGAGGACTAGCGGGGGCACAGATACGCAGTATTTT. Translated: CASSQRTSGGTDTQYF.

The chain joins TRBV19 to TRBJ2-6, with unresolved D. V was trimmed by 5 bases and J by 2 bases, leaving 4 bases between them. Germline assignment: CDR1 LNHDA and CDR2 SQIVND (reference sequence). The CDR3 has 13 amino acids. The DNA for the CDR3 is TGTGCCAGTAGTCAAACTGGGGCCAACGTCCTGACTTTC. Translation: CASSQTGANVLTF.

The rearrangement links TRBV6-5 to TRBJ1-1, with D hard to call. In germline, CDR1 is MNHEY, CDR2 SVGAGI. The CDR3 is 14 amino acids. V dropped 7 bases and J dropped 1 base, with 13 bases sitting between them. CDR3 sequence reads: CASIDAGKNTEAFF. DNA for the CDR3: TGTGCCAGCATCGACGCGGGAAAGAACACTGAAGCTTTCTTT.

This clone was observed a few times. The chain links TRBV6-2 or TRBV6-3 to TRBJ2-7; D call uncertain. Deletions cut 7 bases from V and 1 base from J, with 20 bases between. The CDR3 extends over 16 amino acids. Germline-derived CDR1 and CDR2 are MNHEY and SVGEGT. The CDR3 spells CASTPRSRNGSYEQYF. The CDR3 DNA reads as TGTGCCAGCACCCCACGGAGTAGGAACGGTTCCTACGAGCAGTACTTC.

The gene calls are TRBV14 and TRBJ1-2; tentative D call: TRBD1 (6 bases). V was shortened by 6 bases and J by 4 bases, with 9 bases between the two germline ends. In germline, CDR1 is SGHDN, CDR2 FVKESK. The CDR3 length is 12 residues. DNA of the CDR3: TGTGCCAGCAGTGGGACAATCTATGGCTACACCTTC. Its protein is CASSGTIYGYTF.

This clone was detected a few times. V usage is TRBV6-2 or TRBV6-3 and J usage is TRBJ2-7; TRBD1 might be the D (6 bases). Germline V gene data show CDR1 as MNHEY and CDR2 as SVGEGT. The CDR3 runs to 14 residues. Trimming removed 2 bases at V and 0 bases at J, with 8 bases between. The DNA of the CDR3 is TGTGCCAGCAGTTACCGGGACAACTCCTACGAGCAGTACTTC. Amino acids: CASSYRDNSYEQYF.

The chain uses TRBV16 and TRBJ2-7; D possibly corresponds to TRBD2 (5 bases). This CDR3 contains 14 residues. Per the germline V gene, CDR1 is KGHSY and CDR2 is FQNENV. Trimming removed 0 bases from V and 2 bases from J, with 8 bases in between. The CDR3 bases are TGTGCCAGCAGCCAATCTCTAGCCGCCTACGAGCAGTACTTC. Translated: CASSQSLAAYEQYF.

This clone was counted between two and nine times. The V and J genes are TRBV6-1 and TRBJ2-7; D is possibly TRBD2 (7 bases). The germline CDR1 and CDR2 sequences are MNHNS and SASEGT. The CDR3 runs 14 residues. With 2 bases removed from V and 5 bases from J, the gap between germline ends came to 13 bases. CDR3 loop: CASSETAGAHEQYF. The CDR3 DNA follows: TGTGCCAGCAGTGAAACGGCGGGGGCCCACGAGCAGTACTTC.

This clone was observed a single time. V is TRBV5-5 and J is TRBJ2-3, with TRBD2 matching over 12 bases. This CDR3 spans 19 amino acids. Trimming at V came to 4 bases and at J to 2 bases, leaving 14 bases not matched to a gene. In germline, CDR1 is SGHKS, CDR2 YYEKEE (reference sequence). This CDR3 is CASSHHLRLAGAYTDTQYF. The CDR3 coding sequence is TGTGCCAGCAGCCATCACCTACGACTAGCGGGGGCCTACACAGATACGCAGTATTTT.

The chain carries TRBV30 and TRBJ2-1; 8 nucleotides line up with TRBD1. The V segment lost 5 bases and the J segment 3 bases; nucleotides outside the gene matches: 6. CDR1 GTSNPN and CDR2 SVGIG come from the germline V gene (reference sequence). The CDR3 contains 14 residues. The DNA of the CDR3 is TGTGCCTGGTCCCCCGGGACAGGCTACAATGAGCAGTTCTTC. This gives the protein CAWSPGTGYNEQFF.

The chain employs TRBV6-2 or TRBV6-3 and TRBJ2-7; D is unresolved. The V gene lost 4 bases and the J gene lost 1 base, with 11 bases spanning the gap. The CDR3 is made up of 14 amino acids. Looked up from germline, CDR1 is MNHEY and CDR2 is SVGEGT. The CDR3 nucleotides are TGTGCCAGCAGTTTTACAGCTTTATCCTACGAGCAGTACTTC. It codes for CASSFTALSYEQYF.

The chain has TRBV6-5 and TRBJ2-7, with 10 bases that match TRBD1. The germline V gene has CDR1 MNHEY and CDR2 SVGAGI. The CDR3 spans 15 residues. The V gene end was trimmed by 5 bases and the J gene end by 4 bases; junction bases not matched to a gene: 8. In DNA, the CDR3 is TGTGCCAGCAGTCCCGAGGGGACAGGGGTGTACGAGCAGTACTTC. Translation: CASSPEGTGVYEQYF.

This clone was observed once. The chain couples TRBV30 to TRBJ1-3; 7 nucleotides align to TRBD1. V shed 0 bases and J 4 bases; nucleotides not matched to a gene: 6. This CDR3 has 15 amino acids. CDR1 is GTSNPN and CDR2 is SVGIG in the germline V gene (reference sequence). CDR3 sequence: CAWSVQGIRGNTIYF. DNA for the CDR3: TGTGCCTGGAGTGTACAGGGGATCCGCGGAAACACCATATATTTT.

The CDR3 loop reads CASTFTGFGYTF. CDR3 nucleotide sequence: TGTGCCAGCACCTTCACAGGGTTCGGCTACACCTTC. V and J are TRBV12-3 or TRBV12-4 and TRBJ1-2, with D possibly being TRBD1 (6 bases). V was cut by 7 bases and J by 8 bases, with 14 bases left in between. The CDR3 extends over 12 amino acids.

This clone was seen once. For the CDR3, the DNA is TGTGCCAGCAGCCCCACCTTCCGGGACTTCGACACAGATACGCAGTATTTT. It translates to CASSPTFRDFDTDTQYF. This chain links TRBV7-2 with TRBJ2-3, with D tentatively TRBD2 (6 bases). CDR3 length equals 17 residues. Deletions cut 5 bases from V and 2 bases from J, with 20 bases between. Germline V CDR1 and CDR2: SGHTA, FQGNSA.

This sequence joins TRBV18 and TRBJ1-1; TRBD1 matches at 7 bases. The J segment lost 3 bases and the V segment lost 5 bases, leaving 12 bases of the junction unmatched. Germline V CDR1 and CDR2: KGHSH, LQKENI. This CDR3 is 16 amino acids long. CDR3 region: CASSTLLGGADTEAFF. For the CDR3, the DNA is TGTGCCAGCTCAACTTTGTTAGGGGGCGCGGACACTGAAGCTTTCTTT.

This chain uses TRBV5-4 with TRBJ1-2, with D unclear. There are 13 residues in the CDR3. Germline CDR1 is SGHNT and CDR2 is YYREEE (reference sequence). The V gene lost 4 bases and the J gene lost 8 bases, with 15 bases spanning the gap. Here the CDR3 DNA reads TGTGCCAGCAGCCCTAGGAGCCTAGAGGGCTACACCTTC. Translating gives CASSPRSLEGYTF.

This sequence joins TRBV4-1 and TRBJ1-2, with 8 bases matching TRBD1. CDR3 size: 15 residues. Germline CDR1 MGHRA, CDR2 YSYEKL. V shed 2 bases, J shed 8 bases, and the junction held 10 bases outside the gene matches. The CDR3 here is CASSQKTGTGVGYTF. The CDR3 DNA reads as TGCGCCAGCAGCCAAAAAACCGGGACAGGCGTAGGCTACACCTTC.